Below, 24 T cell receptor beta chains from the same sample are listed, as sequenced in a study of cytomegalovirus exposure and HLA in healthy donors. Use of 60 Vbeta and 13 Jbeta primers characterized the PCR. The protocol was immunoSEQ multiplex PCR, while the TCRdb copy is restricted to in-frame clones and leaves out a portion. The sample table sets out about 50,000 clones. Sequencing was performed on PBMCs. The receptor set was obtained from an older woman in good health and CMV-seropositive.

As for this clone: No conserved phenylalanine or tryptophan ends this CDR3, so it is likely a read error. No DNA is shown, since the ends of the CDR3 on it are uncertain; the CDR3 is the one TCRdb lists. The genes are TRBV6-1 and TRBJ1-6. Germline lookup yields CDR1 MNHNS and CDR2 SASEGT. 8 amino acids form the CDR3, both terminal residues included. The CDR3: CASRARGG.

V and J are TRBV19 and TRBJ2-2, with a tentative D call TRBD1 (8 bases). The CDR3 is made up of 14 amino acids. Deletions cut 4 bases from V and 6 bases from J, with 12 bases between. From germline, CDR1 is LNHDA and CDR2 SQIVND (reference sequence). CDR3 sequence: CASSTQGGAGELFF. The CDR3 DNA is TGTGCCAGTAGTACACAGGGGGGGGCCGGGGAGCTGTTTTTT.

This chain links TRBV9 with TRBJ2-7, with D possibly being TRBD1 (6 bases). V was clipped by 0 bases and J by 1 base, with 11 bases between them. Germline V gives CDR1 SGDLS, CDR2 YYNGEE. The CDR3 extends over 15 amino acids. The CDR3 coding sequence is TGTGCCAGCAGCGTAGGGGGCCAGGGGTCCTACGAGCAGTACTTC. Translating gives CASSVGGQGSYEQYF. The complete variable domain, with remaining parts taken from reference TRBV9 and TRBJ2-7, reads DSGVTQTPKHLITATGQRVTLRCSPRSGDLSVYWYQQSLDQGLQFLIQYYNGEERAKGNILERFSAQQFPDLHSELNLSSLELGDSALYFCASSVGGQGSYEQYFGPGTRLTVT.

This chain connects TRBV6-4 to TRBJ2-7; TRBD2 might be the D (5 bases). V was cut by 4 bases and J by 4 bases, with 20 bases left in between. The CDR3 extends over 16 amino acids. The V gene's germline CDR1 is MRHNA and CDR2 SNTAGT. The chain's CDR3 is CASSGLALSGIYEQYF. CDR3 nucleotide sequence: TGTGCCAGCAGTGGCTTAGCACTCTCGGGGATATACGAGCAGTACTTC.

The chain joins TRBV9 to TRBJ2-7; D is perhaps TRBD1 (6 bases). The length of the CDR3 is 12 residues. In germline, CDR1 is SGDLS, CDR2 YYNGEE. The ends were cut back, 4 bases at V and 5 bases at J, with 10 bases in the middle. The CDR3 region has the DNA TGTGCCAGCAGCCCGGGACAAAACGAGCAGTACTTC. It translates to CASSPGQNEQYF.

The chain couples TRBV14 to TRBJ2-3, with D hard to call. Germline V gives CDR1 SGHDN, CDR2 FVKESK. V gave up 1 base and J gave up 8 bases, with 4 bases separating them. This CDR3 spans 11 amino acids. The CDR3 sequence is CASSQGSTQYF. The CDR3, as DNA: TGTGCCAGCAGCCAAGGGAGTACGCAGTATTTT.

The chain is built from TRBV29-1 and TRBJ1-1; D may be TRBD1 (6 bases). V was trimmed by 4 bases and J by 0 bases, leaving 12 bases between them. CDR3 size: 14 residues. The germline V gene has CDR1 SQVTM and CDR2 ANQGSEA. The CDR3 here is CSVGRGNLNTEAFF. The CDR3 DNA sequence: TGCAGCGTTGGAAGGGGGAACTTGAACACTGAAGCTTTCTTT.

The rearrangement links TRBV7-9 to TRBJ1-1; no reliable D call. Germline values: CDR1 SEHNR, CDR2 FQNEAQ (reference sequence). The V end lost 6 bases, the J end lost 5 bases, and 10 bases lay between the germline ends. The CDR3 consists of 12 residues. CDR3 in DNA: TGTGCCAGCAGTCCGGGAGGAACTGAAGCTTTCTTT. Translated: CASSPGGTEAFF.

The chain has TRBV7-8 and TRBJ2-1; unclear D gene. The V end lost 5 bases, the J end lost 1 base, and 6 bases lay between the germline ends. CDR3 length: 13 residues. CDR1 is SGHVS and CDR2 is FQNEAQ in the germline V gene. The CDR3 reads CASSQISYNEQFF. For the CDR3, the DNA is TGTGCCAGCAGCCAGATTTCCTACAATGAGCAGTTCTTC. Full variable domain (rest looked up from reference TRBV7-8 and TRBJ2-1): GAGVSQSPRYKVAKRGQDVALRCDPISGHVSLFWYQQALGQGPEFLTYFQNEAQLDKSGLPSDRFFAERPEGSVSTLKIQRTQQEDSAVYLCASSQISYNEQFFGPGTRLTVL.

The chain recombines TRBV11-2 with TRBJ1-5; D remains ambiguous. The CDR3 length is 13 residues. CDR1 SGHAT and CDR2 FQNNGV come from the germline V gene. Trimming removed 6 bases at V and 2 bases at J, with 8 bases between. The CDR3 region has the DNA TGTGCCAGCAGTCGACACCGCAATCAGCCCCAGCATTTT. Its protein is CASSRHRNQPQHF. Variable domain in full (rest from reference TRBV11-2 and TRBJ1-5): EAGVAQSPRYKIIEKRQSVAFWCNPISGHATLYWYQQILGQGPKLLIQFQNNGVVDDSQLPKDRFSAERLKGVDSTLKIQPAKLEDSAVYLCASSRHRNQPQHFGDGTRLSIL.

To note about this clone: Its ends do not fully match the called genes, so a read error is possible. The chain recombines TRBV28 with TRBJ1-4; 8 bases line up with TRBD1. Germline values: CDR1 MDHEN, CDR2 SYDVKM. This CDR3 spans 15 amino acids. The CDR3 bases are TGTGCCAGCAGCCCTCCGGGACAGGCTAAGGAAAAACTGTTTTTT. This encodes CASSPPGQAKEKLFF. The whole variable domain, filled in from reference TRBV28 and TRBJ1-4, reads DVKVTQSSRYLVKRTGEKVFLECVQDMDHENMFWYRQDPGLGLRLIYFSYDVKMKEKGDIPEGYSVSREKKERFSLILESASTNQTSMYLCASSPPGQAKEKLFFGSGTQLSVL.

The chain recombines TRBV18 with TRBJ1-1; TRBD1 might be the D (6 bases). CDR1 is KGHSH and CDR2 is LQKENI in the germline V gene. The CDR3 is 12 residues long. V lost 5 bases to trimming and J lost 7 bases, with 11 bases between them. DNA for the CDR3: TGTGCCAGCTCAACAGGGTTTAATGAAGCTTTCTTT. It specifies CASSTGFNEAFF.

The chain carries TRBV11-3 and TRBJ2-1, with 16 bases fitting TRBD2. Germline V gene sequence: CDR1 SGHNT, CDR2 YENEEA. CDR3 size: 19 residues. V shed 0 bases and J 0 bases; nucleotides not matched to a gene: 2. The CDR3 nucleotides are TGTGCCAGCAGCTTAGAGGGGACTAGCGGGGGGGCCTCCTACAATGAGCAGTTCTTC. This sequence encodes CASSLEGTSGGASYNEQFF.

The chain couples TRBV27 to TRBJ1-1; 9 bases are a match to TRBD1. J was trimmed by 5 bases and V by 4 bases; bases with no gene match: 8. The CDR3 runs to 15 residues. Germline lookup yields CDR1 MNHEY and CDR2 SMNVEV (reference sequence). This CDR3 reads CASSYRGLRETEAFF. For the CDR3, the DNA is TGTGCCAGCAGTTACAGGGGGCTGAGGGAAACTGAAGCTTTCTTT.

V is TRBV6-1 and J is TRBJ2-7; D not certain. Deletions cut 1 base from V and 9 bases from J, with 4 bases between. The germline V gene encodes CDR1 MNHNS and CDR2 SASEGT. The CDR3 is 10 amino acids. CDR3 protein: CASSEERQYF. CDR3 sequence (DNA): TGTGCCAGCAGTGAAGAGCGGCAGTACTTC.

This chain links TRBV11-2 with TRBJ1-2; tentative D call: TRBD1 (6 bases). Germline V gene sequence: CDR1 SGHAT, CDR2 FQNNGV. This CDR3 is 16 amino acids long. V was clipped by 8 bases and J by 1 base, with 20 bases between them. The DNA of the CDR3 is TGTGCCAGCGGACCGGATGGGCAGGGGAATAACTATGGCTACACCTTC. Encoded protein: CASGPDGQGNNYGYTF. Together with reference TRBV11-2 and TRBJ1-2, the CDR3 gives the full variable domain: EAGVAQSPRYKIIEKRQSVAFWCNPISGHATLYWYQQILGQGPKLLIQFQNNGVVDDSQLPKDRFSAERLKGVDSTLKIQPAKLEDSAVYLCASGPDGQGNNYGYTFGSGTRLTVV.

Notes on this clone: Compared with germline, one end of the junction differs, possibly owing to a read error. This chain links TRBV19 with TRBJ1-1, with TRBD1 matching over 8 bases. There are 20 residues in the CDR3. Germline CDR1 LNHDA, CDR2 SQIVND (reference sequence). DNA for the CDR3: TGTGCCAGTAGTACCCTCCGCCAAAGGACAGGGACATCGCATCTCACTGAAGATTTCTTT. Protein product: CASSTLRQRTGTSHLTEDFF.

The chain links TRBV6-6 to TRBJ1-2; 7 bases map to TRBD1. Germline V CDR1 and CDR2: MNHNY, SVGAGI (reference sequence). V trimming: 5 bases; J trimming: 3 bases; junction bases outside the gene matches: 3. The CDR3 sequence is 13 residues long. CDR3 bases: TGTGCCAGCAGTGTAGGGGGCGACTATGGCTACACCTTC. Its translation is CASSVGGDYGYTF.

The genes are TRBV12-5 and TRBJ1-4; D might be TRBD1 (6 bases). Germline loops: CDR1 LGHNT, CDR2 FRNRAP. Trimming cost V 6 bases and J 8 bases, with 13 bases left between them. The CDR3 is made up of 13 amino acids. CDR3 sequence (DNA): TGTGCTAGTGGCCGAGCTCAGGGGGAAAAACTGTTTTTT. Its translation: CASGRAQGEKLFF.

The V and J genes are TRBV28 and TRBJ1-2, with a weak D call TRBD1 (6 bases). The CDR3 has 14 amino acids. Germline V CDR1 and CDR2: MDHEN, SYDVKM. Deletions cut 2 bases from V and 2 bases from J, with 9 bases between. The CDR3 sequence is CASSLPDRNYGYTF. CDR3 nucleotides: TGTGCCAGCAGTTTACCCGACAGGAACTATGGCTACACCTTC.

This rearrangement joins TRBV6-6 to TRBJ1-2; no reliable D call. Germline CDR1 is MNHNY and CDR2 is SVGAGI (reference sequence). The CDR3 is 12 amino acids. Trimming removed 5 bases from V and 8 bases from J, with 12 bases in between. CDR3 in DNA: TGTGCCAGCAGTCACAGTTTCGAGGGCTACACCTTC. Protein sequence: CASSHSFEGYTF.

This chain joins TRBV4-1 and TRBJ1-5; tentative D call: TRBD1 (6 bases). V was shortened by 1 base and J by 3 bases, with 13 bases between the two germline ends. Germline V gene lookup returns CDR1 MGHRA and CDR2 YSYEKL. This CDR3 region has 16 residues. The CDR3 loop reads CASSQGVGQSNQPQHF. The CDR3, as DNA: TGCGCCAGCAGCCAAGGGGTAGGACAGTCCAATCAGCCCCAGCATTTT.

The chain links TRBV5-6 to TRBJ2-7, with 8 bases fitting TRBD2. The CDR3 is 17 residues long. The germline CDR1 and CDR2 sequences are SGHDT and YYEEEE. Unmatched junction bases numbered 8, after V lost 0 bases and J lost 0 bases. In nucleotides, the CDR3 is TGTGCCAGCAGCTTGGGAGGGCTAGCGGGTGCCTCCTACGAGCAGTACTTC. This sequence encodes CASSLGGLAGASYEQYF. Drawing the rest from reference TRBV5-6 and TRBJ2-7, the complete variable domain is DAGVTQSPTHLIKTRGQQVTLRCSPKSGHDTVSWYQQALGQGPQFIFQYYEEEERQRGNFPDRFSGHQFPNYSSELNVNALLLGDSALYLCASSLGGLAGASYEQYFGPGTRLTVT.

The V and J genes are TRBV27 and TRBJ1-1, with TRBD1 matching over 8 bases. The CDR3 is made up of 14 amino acids. Germline lookup yields CDR1 MNHEY and CDR2 SMNVEV (reference sequence). The V segment lost 7 bases and the J segment 6 bases; nucleotides outside the gene matches: 10. CDR3 DNA sequence: TGTGCCAGCACCACCGGACAGGGTGTGGCTGAAGCTTTCTTT. Protein product: CASTTGQGVAEAFF.